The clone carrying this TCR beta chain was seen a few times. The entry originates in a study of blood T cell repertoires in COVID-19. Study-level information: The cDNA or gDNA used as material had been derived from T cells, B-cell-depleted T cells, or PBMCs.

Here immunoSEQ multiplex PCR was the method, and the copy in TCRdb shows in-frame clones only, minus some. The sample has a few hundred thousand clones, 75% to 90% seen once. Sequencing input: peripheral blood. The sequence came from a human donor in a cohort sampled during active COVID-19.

The CDR3, as DNA: TGTGCCAGCAGTTTCAGGACAGACTATGGCTACACCTTC. It is translated as CASSFRTDYGYTF. The rearrangement links TRBV12-3 or TRBV12-4 to TRBJ1-2, with a tentative D call TRBD1 (6 bases). Between the trimmed V and J ends, which lost 3 bases and 3 bases, there was a span of 8 bases. There are 13 residues in the CDR3.